These 17 T cell receptor beta chains were all obtained from the same sample, sequenced in a study of vaccination and CD4 T cells after COVID-19. These receptors are not linked to any known antigen. As for treatment: approximately 9-day PBMC culture with coronavirus spike peptide pools or control peptides (ViraFEST assay). Once obtained from cultured CD4+ T cells, the DNA was sequenced using the Oncomine TCR Beta short-read assay. A single record per CDR3 protein comes from TCRdb applying MiXCR to the PCR reads. The repertoire holds 9,500 to 13,000 distinct CDR3 sequences, with approximately 60% as singletons. Specimen: CD4+ T cells from blood, cultured in vitro. All receptors come from a human donor who had recovered from COVID-19.

J is TRBJ1-3 and V is TRBV19, with D uncertain. The CDR3 is 17 residues long. Germline CDR1 LNHDA, CDR2 SQIVND (reference sequence). Trimming took 8 bases from V and 3 from J, leaving 23 bases between them. CDR3 nucleotide sequence: TGTGCCAGTGGAGGGCAAGGTGCGGTATGGAGTGGAAACACCATATATTTT. Translated, it gives CASGGQGAVWSGNTIYF.

The gene calls are TRBV18 and TRBJ1-1; 7 nucleotides line up with TRBD1. This CDR3 is 13 amino acids long. In germline, CDR1 is KGHSH, CDR2 LQKENI. The J segment lost 5 bases and the V segment lost 3 bases, leaving 3 bases of the junction unmatched. As DNA, the CDR3 is TGTGCCAGCTCACCTACAGGGGAGACTGAAGCTTTCTTT. This encodes CASSPTGETEAFF.

This sequence joins TRBV19 and TRBJ2-7, with 7 bases identical to TRBD2. The germline CDR1 and CDR2 sequences are LNHDA and SQIVND (reference sequence). V gave up 5 bases and J gave up 6 bases; unmatched junction bases: 13. This CDR3 is 15 amino acids long. CDR3 residues: CASSPWGDYGGEQYF. CDR3 in DNA: TGTGCCAGTAGTCCCTGGGGGGACTACGGAGGCGAGCAGTACTTC. Using reference TRBV19 and TRBJ2-7 for the parts outside the CDR3, the full variable domain is DGGITQSPKYLFRKEGQNVTLSCEQNLNHDAMYWYRQDPGQGLRLIYYSQIVNDFQKGDIAEGYSVSREKKESFPLTVTSAQKNPTAFYLCASSPWGDYGGEQYFGPGTRLTVT.

The gene calls are TRBV7-9 and TRBJ2-3; 10 bases line up with TRBD2. This CDR3 has 18 amino acids. Looked up from germline, CDR1 is SEHNR and CDR2 is FQNEAQ (reference sequence). After removal of 1 base from V and 0 bases from J, the junction contained 7 bases not matched to a gene. CDR3 sequence reads: CASSLGASGSVSTDTQYF. CDR3 coding DNA: TGTGCCAGCAGCTTAGGGGCTAGCGGGAGCGTTAGCACAGATACGCAGTATTTT.

This clonotype appeared once. This rearrangement joins TRBV19 to TRBJ2-4; 9 bases line up with TRBD1. With 3 bases clipped from V and 9 bases from J, the junction kept 6 bases outside the gene matches. The CDR3 has 14 residues. Germline CDR1 and CDR2: LNHDA and SQIVND (reference sequence). This CDR3 is CASSISQGAGIQYF. CDR3 bases: TGTGCCAGTAGTATTTCACAGGGGGCCGGCATTCAGTACTTC.

V gene TRBV20-1 combines with J gene TRBJ2-5; 10 bases are shared with TRBD2. CDR3 length equals 14 residues. Germline CDR1 and CDR2: DFQATT and SNEGSKA (reference sequence). V shed 5 bases, J shed 4 bases, and the junction held 7 bases outside the gene matches. The CDR3 bases are TGCAGTGCTTCCGGACTAGCGGACCGAGAGACCCAGTACTTC. This sequence encodes CSASGLADRETQYF.

This clonotype was observed a handful of times. This sequence joins TRBV20-1 and TRBJ2-3; 10 bases agree with TRBD1. The germline V gene has CDR1 DFQATT and CDR2 SNEGSKA (reference sequence). The CDR3 contains 14 residues. V gave up 1 base and J gave up 5 bases; unmatched junction bases: 3. The CDR3 spells CSARADRGVDTQYF. The CDR3 region has the DNA TGCAGTGCTAGAGCGGACAGGGGGGTAGATACGCAGTATTTT.

The CDR3 reads CSVAGMANTEAFF. The DNA of the CDR3 is TGCAGTGTTGCGGGCATGGCGAACACTGAAGCTTTCTTT. This rearrangement joins TRBV20-1 to TRBJ1-1; D remains ambiguous. The CDR3 is 13 amino acids. With 7 bases removed from V and 1 base from J, the gap between germline ends came to 13 bases. Germline CDR1 is DFQATT and CDR2 is SNEGSKA (reference sequence).

The chain combines TRBV30 with TRBJ1-2; the match to TRBD1 covers 11 bases. Germline V gene data show CDR1 as GTSNPN and CDR2 as SVGIG (reference sequence). The CDR3 runs to 15 residues. The V and J ends lost 3 bases and 8 bases, in that order; junction bases with no gene match: 11. The CDR3 nucleotides are TGTGCCTGGAGGAAAGAGGGACAGGGGGATGGGGGCTACACCTTC. Protein: CAWRKEGQGDGGYTF.

V gene TRBV20-1 combines with J gene TRBJ2-6, with a possible D match to TRBD2 (6 bases). The CDR3 loop spans 14 amino acids. V was pared by 1 base and J by 3 bases, with 7 bases between. Germline V gene data show CDR1 as DFQATT and CDR2 as SNEGSKA (reference sequence). The CDR3 nucleotides read TGCAGTGCTAGAGCGGGGGTTGGGGCCAACGTCCTGACTTTC. Encoded protein: CSARAGVGANVLTF.

The rearrangement links TRBV19 to TRBJ1-3; D might be TRBD1 (5 bases). Trimming removed 6 bases at V and 4 bases at J, with 22 bases between. This CDR3 is built from 17 residues. Per germline, CDR1 LNHDA and CDR2 SQIVND (reference sequence). The CDR3 spells CASSRSAGPSGGNTIYF. CDR3 nucleotide sequence: TGTGCCAGTAGCCGATCAGCGGGGCCATCAGGAGGAAACACCATATATTTT.

There are a few counts of this clonotype. The genes are TRBV20-1 and TRBJ2-7, with 8 bases aligning to TRBD2. Losses at the gene ends were 3 bases for V and 5 bases for J; bases not matched to a gene: 9. The CDR3 totals 14 residues. Germline CDR1 is DFQATT and CDR2 is SNEGSKA (reference sequence). CDR3 nucleotide sequence: TGCAGTGCTAGTAGGGCGGGAGGTATCCACGAGCAGTACTTC. It encodes CSASRAGGIHEQYF.

The chain uses TRBV10-1 and TRBJ2-3; TRBD1 agrees at 8 bases. V was clipped by 3 bases and J by 6 bases; unmatched bases: 5. The CDR3 runs 14 residues. Germline V lookup: CDR1 WNHNN, CDR2 SYGVQD (reference sequence). CDR3 in amino acids: CASSDDRGVDTQYF. CDR3 bases: TGCGCCAGCAGTGACGACAGGGGAGTCGATACGCAGTATTTT.

The rearrangement links TRBV20-1 to TRBJ1-1; 7 bases map to TRBD1. J lost 5 bases, V lost 6 bases, and 6 bases had no gene match. This CDR3 contains 12 residues. Germline V CDR1 and CDR2: DFQATT, SNEGSKA (reference sequence). The CDR3 loop reads CSAVRGLTEAFF. The CDR3 DNA is TGCAGTGCGGTCAGGGGGTTAACTGAAGCTTTCTTT.

This clonotype came up once. This chain uses TRBV30 with TRBJ1-3; TRBD1 is a possible D gene (5 bases). This CDR3 is 11 amino acids long. V dropped 8 bases and J dropped 4 bases, with 9 bases sitting between them. Per germline, CDR1 GTSNPN and CDR2 SVGIG (reference sequence). The DNA for the CDR3 is TGTGCCCTAGGGGCAGGAAACACCATATATTTT. It yields the protein CALGAGNTIYF.

The chain joins TRBV6-2 or TRBV6-3 to TRBJ1-6; D ambiguous. V dropped 2 bases and J dropped 2 bases, with 7 bases sitting between them. This CDR3 contains 15 residues. The germline V gene encodes CDR1 MNHEY and CDR2 SVGEGT. The CDR3 nucleotides read TGTGCCAGCAGTTACCCGCCGCCCTATAATTCACCCCTCCACTTT. Its protein is CASSYPPPYNSPLHF.

J is TRBJ1-1 and V is TRBV4-3; D is unclear. This CDR3 has 13 residues. Trimming left V 1 base short and J 0 bases short, with 3 bases between. The germline gives CDR1 LGHNA, CDR2 YSLEER. The CDR3 DNA follows: TGCGCCAGCAGCCAAGGGGTGAACACTGAAGCTTTCTTT. Protein: CASSQGVNTEAFF.